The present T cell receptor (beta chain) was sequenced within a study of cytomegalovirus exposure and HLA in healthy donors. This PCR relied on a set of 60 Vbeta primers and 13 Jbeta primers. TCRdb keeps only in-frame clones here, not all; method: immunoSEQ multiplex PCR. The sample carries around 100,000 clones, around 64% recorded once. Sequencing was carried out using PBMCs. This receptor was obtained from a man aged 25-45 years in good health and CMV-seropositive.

CDR3 nucleotides: TGTGCCAGTAGTATGGGACAGGGTCACTATGGCTACACCTTC. This codes for CASSMGQGHYGYTF. V is TRBV19 and J is TRBJ1-2, with 9 nucleotides matching TRBD1. Germline-derived CDR1 and CDR2 are LNHDA and SQIVND (reference sequence). The CDR3 runs 14 residues. V lost 3 bases, J lost 3 bases, and 2 bases stayed unmatched.